This T cell receptor (beta chain) was sequenced for a study of T cells in Graves' hyperthyroidism and ophthalmopathy. TCR beta CDR3 region amplification was performed from RNA transcripts. First-round RT-PCR of the TCR CDR3 relied on the HTBI primer set. TCRdb reprocessed the multiplex PCR reads via MiXCR and lists one record per CDR3 protein. The sample yields fewer than 700,000 distinct CDR3 sequences, 15% to 20% seen once. This clonotype was picked up a small number of times. The antigen is unknown. The definition of stable Graves' hyperthyroidism was no ophthalmopathy progression within 18 months. The patients, who ranged from 18 to 65 in age, presented with newly diagnosed hyperthyroidism lasting under 2 months. Per the germline V gene, CDR1 is SGHVT and CDR2 is SQSDAQ. The CDR3 covers 16 residues. Deletions cut 1 base from V and 1 base from J, with 14 bases between. Findings and caveats of the study: Also found in blood were most expanded thyroid clonotypes above 0.001. A model using 13 V-J features told ophthalmopathy apart from stable hyperthyroidism.

The V gene is TRBV7-4, the J gene TRBJ2-7, with no clear D. The source material was blood. The TCR comes from a woman aged 25-40 years with Graves' hyperthyroidism. The CDR3 protein is CASSLGYAGLSYEQYF. CDR3 nucleotide sequence: TGTGCCAGCAGCTTAGGGTATGCAGGCCTATCCTACGAGCAGTACTTC.